This T cell receptor beta chain was sequenced during a study of OX40 agonist ivuxolimab in advanced cancers. The CDR3 extends over 16 amino acids. Looked up from germline, CDR1 is LNHDA and CDR2 is SQIVND (reference sequence). Trimming removed 0 bases at V and 5 bases at J, with 16 bases between. The table came from immunoSEQ multiplex PCR; TCRdb's copy has only in-frame clones and leaves some out. The sample records over 55,000 clones, roughly nine tenths being singletons. The receptor was isolated from an adult with an advanced solid tumor such as melanoma, head and neck, liver or kidney cancer. The V gene is TRBV19, the J gene TRBJ2-5; either TRBD1 or TRBD2 may supply D (5 bases each). The source material was CD4+ or CD8+ T cells sorted from blood, sampled in a trial of the OX40 agonist ivuxolimab. The DNA for the CDR3 is TGTGCCAGTAGTATAGATCGTCCGGGGCCGGAGGAGACCCAGTACTTC. This codes for CASSIDRPGPEETQYF.